The source of this TCR beta chain is a study of blood T cell repertoires in COVID-19. This clone was counted once. The ends were cut back, 7 bases at V and 4 bases at J, with 13 bases in the middle. The CDR3 runs to 13 residues. Looked up from germline, CDR1 is SNHLY and CDR2 is FYNNEI. Source study methods: Estimation of nucleated cell counts relied on the amplification of reference gene primers. Profiled with immunoSEQ multiplex PCR; TCRdb holds only in-frame clones, not every one. The V and J calls and the clone size are those of that table, but D and trimming were determined from the DNA. The data hold tens of thousands of clones, with roughly 83% observed a single time.

Sequenced: peripheral blood. The chain links TRBV2 to TRBJ1-2, with D possibly matching TRBD1 (6 bases). This sequence originates from a human donor in a cohort sampled during active COVID-19. CDR3 nucleotide sequence: TGTGCCAGCAACAGGGAGCTGGCCTATGGCTACACCTTC. This encodes CASNRELAYGYTF.